This TCR beta chain was sequenced during a study of shared clonotypes between healthy human individuals. Regarding the study as a whole: The researchers took only blood, and tissue repertoires probably look different.

Germline V gene lookup returns CDR1 LGHNA and CDR2 YSLEER. CDR3 length equals 14 residues. The V and J ends lost 4 bases and 10 bases, in that order; junction bases with no gene match: 6. Worth noting for this clone: Its antigen remains unknown.

Sequencing was performed with immunoSEQ multiplex PCR; in TCRdb, only in-frame clones are kept and a portion is missing. The sample lists about 1.9 million clones; around 95% were seen once. CD45RO-negative, CCR7-positively selected cells formed the naive CD8 fraction, excluding terminally differentiated effector memory CD45RA+ cells. This chain uses TRBV4-3 with TRBJ2-1; 11 bases align to TRBD2. This sequence originates from a man between 18 and 29 years old in good health. Some clones in this sample may be carry-over from other donors' samples. The sample taken for sequencing was naive CD8+ T cells from PBMCs. CDR3 in DNA: TGCGCCAGCAGCCGCGGGACTAGCGGACCGGAGCAGTTCTTC. Encoded protein: CASSRGTSGPEQFF.